The next 18 T cell receptor beta chains were all read from a single sample in a study of shared clonotypes between healthy human individuals. Produced via immunoSEQ multiplex PCR; TCRdb's table is partial and in-frame only. This table has about 1.5 million clones, around 98% appearing once. Sequencing was done on a sample of naive CD4+ T cells sorted from blood. Subset here: CD45RA+ positively selected. The receptors were gathered from a young man in good health.

The CDR3 spells CASSLTRAHEQYF. As DNA, the CDR3 is TGTGCCAGCAGTTTGACCCGGGCGCACGAGCAGTACTTC. The rearrangement uses TRBV28 and TRBJ2-7; D gene ambiguous. Per the germline V gene, CDR1 is MDHEN and CDR2 is SYDVKM. Trimming removed 3 bases from V and 5 bases from J, with 11 bases in between. This CDR3 has 13 amino acids. The whole variable domain, remainder taken from reference TRBV28 and TRBJ2-7, is DVKVTQSSRYLVKRTGEKVFLECVQDMDHENMFWYRQDPGLGLRLIYFSYDVKMKEKGDIPEGYSVSREKKERFSLILESASTNQTSMYLCASSLTRAHEQYFGPGTRLTVT.

V gene TRBV5-8 combines with J gene TRBJ2-7, with D possibly TRBD2 on 6 matching bases. Germline CDR1 is SGHTS and CDR2 is YDEGEE. V lost 2 bases and J 1 base, leaving 10 bases between the germline ends. The CDR3 extends over 14 amino acids. CDR3 DNA: TGTGCCAGCAGCTTAGAGCGGGTTTCCTACGAGCAGTACTTC. Its protein is CASSLERVSYEQYF.

CDR3 sequence (DNA): TGTGCCAGTACACCGAGCAACTATGGCTACACCTTC. This encodes CASTPSNYGYTF. The V and J genes are TRBV19 and TRBJ1-2; D is unresolved. The germline V gene has CDR1 LNHDA and CDR2 SQIVND (reference sequence). The CDR3 is made up of 12 amino acids. Trimming took off 7 bases at V and 2 bases at J, with 8 bases between the two ends. Variable domain in full (rest from reference TRBV19 and TRBJ1-2): DGGITQSPKYLFRKEGQNVTLSCEQNLNHDAMYWYRQDPGQGLRLIYYSQIVNDFQKGDIAEGYSVSREKKESFPLTVTSAQKNPTAFYLCASTPSNYGYTFGSGTRLTVV.

This chain links TRBV7-2 with TRBJ2-3, with D possibly being TRBD1 or TRBD2 (5 bases each). V lost 1 base to trimming and J lost 4 bases, with 15 bases between them. The length of the CDR3 is 16 residues. The germline V gene encodes CDR1 SGHTA and CDR2 FQGNSA. The CDR3 bases are TGTGCCAGCAGCTTAGGGTCAGGGCACGGGGCAGATACGCAGTATTTT. It encodes CASSLGSGHGADTQYF.

Regarding this clone: Other DNA sequences in this specimen translate into the identical CDR3. CDR3: CASSLRQNTEAFF. DNA of the CDR3: TGTGCCAGCAGCTTGAGGCAGAACACTGAAGCTTTCTTT. The rearrangement uses TRBV7-3 and TRBJ1-1; D is undetermined. V dropped 3 bases and J dropped 1 base, with 6 bases sitting between them. Germline values: CDR1 SGHTA, CDR2 FQGTGA. This CDR3 region has 13 residues.

The gene calls are TRBV6-1 and TRBJ1-3; D gene ambiguous. V was trimmed by 0 bases and J by 0 bases, leaving 3 bases between them. CDR3 size: 14 residues. CDR1 and CDR2 (germline): MNHNS, SASEGT. CDR3 nucleotide sequence: TGTGCCAGCAGTGAAGCAGTCTCTGGAAACACCATATATTTT. Translated, it gives CASSEAVSGNTIYF.

CDR3 sequence (DNA): TGTGCCAGCAGCCGACATAGAGACAGCTACGAGCAGTACTTC. Encoded protein: CASSRHRDSYEQYF. The gene calls are TRBV7-3 and TRBJ2-7, with D maybe TRBD1 (5 bases). V was trimmed by 5 bases and J by 3 bases, leaving 14 bases between them. Germline V lookup: CDR1 SGHTA, CDR2 FQGTGA. This CDR3 spans 14 amino acids.

The chain joins TRBV13 to TRBJ2-3, with D unresolved. The germline V and J ends were trimmed by 1 base and 7 bases, with 6 bases remaining between them. The CDR3 covers 12 residues. Germline-derived CDR1 and CDR2 are PRHDT and FYEKMQ (reference sequence). CDR3 sequence: CASSLVGNTQYF. CDR3 coding DNA: TGTGCCAGCAGCTTAGTCGGAAATACGCAGTATTTT.

The chain combines TRBV5-1 with TRBJ2-1, with D perhaps assigned TRBD1 or TRBD2 (5 bases each). The CDR3 runs to 12 residues. The V and J ends lost 7 bases and 9 bases respectively, with 14 bases between them. Germline V lookup: CDR1 SGHRS, CDR2 YFSETQ. Written as DNA, the CDR3 is TGCGCCAGCCGTCGGGGCTTAGCTGAGCAGTTCTTC. Protein: CASRRGLAEQFF.

V and J are TRBV5-8 and TRBJ2-7; a possible D gene is TRBD2 (5 bases). The CDR3 sequence is 13 residues long. V lost 5 bases to trimming and J lost 4 bases, with 13 bases between them. Germline V gene lookup returns CDR1 SGHTS and CDR2 YDEGEE. The CDR3 sequence is CASRILGAYEQYF. In DNA, the CDR3 is TGTGCCAGCAGGATCTTGGGAGCTTACGAGCAGTACTTC.

The chain couples TRBV11-3 to TRBJ2-7, with TRBD1 as a possible D gene (5 bases). The V end lost 2 bases, the J end lost 1 base, and 15 bases lay between the germline ends. The V gene's germline CDR1 is SGHNT and CDR2 YENEEA. The CDR3 has 16 amino acids. The CDR3 protein is CASSLLYWGVSYEQYF. In DNA form, the CDR3 reads TGTGCCAGCAGCTTATTGTATTGGGGCGTATCCTACGAGCAGTACTTC.

This sequence joins TRBV4-1 and TRBJ2-5; TRBD1 matches 10 bases. The CDR3 runs to 16 residues. V gave up 4 bases and J gave up 6 bases; unmatched junction bases: 11. Germline V CDR1 and CDR2: MGHRA, YSYEKL. The CDR3 reads CASSRSGTGVVQTQYF. CDR3 DNA sequence: TGCGCCAGCAGCCGGTCAGGGACAGGGGTGGTGCAGACCCAGTACTTC.

This clone was detected only once. The chain couples TRBV28 to TRBJ1-5; D is possibly TRBD1 (5 bases). This CDR3 contains 16 residues. Trimming pared 4 bases from V and 3 bases from J, leaving 16 bases between. CDR1 is MDHEN, CDR2 SYDVKM, per germline. The CDR3 reads CASSSFDQGPNQPQHF. CDR3 nucleotide sequence: TGTGCCAGCAGTTCCTTTGACCAGGGCCCCAATCAGCCCCAGCATTTT.

V is TRBV15 and J is TRBJ1-5, with TRBD1 as a possible D gene (5 bases). The V gene lost 1 base and the J gene lost 3 bases, with 13 bases spanning the gap. Germline V gene sequence: CDR1 LNHNV, CDR2 YYDKDF (reference sequence). The CDR3 spans 16 residues. Here the CDR3 reads CATSRVGKGDNQPQHF. In DNA form, the CDR3 reads TGTGCCACCAGCAGAGTAGGTAAAGGGGACAATCAGCCCCAGCATTTT.

The chain recombines TRBV11-3 with TRBJ2-3; a possible D gene is TRBD2 (5 bases). Germline assignment: CDR1 SGHNT and CDR2 YENEEA. V was shortened by 5 bases and J by 1 base, with 10 bases between the two germline ends. The length of the CDR3 is 14 residues. The DNA for the CDR3 is TGTGCCAGCAGCAACCCCGGGGGCACAGATACGCAGTATTTT. It translates to CASSNPGGTDTQYF.

The J gene is TRBJ2-1, the V gene TRBV5-1; no reliable D call. V lost 1 base to trimming and J lost 5 bases, with 7 bases between them. The CDR3 is made up of 13 amino acids. The germline CDR1 and CDR2 sequences are SGHRS and YFSETQ. CDR3 region: CASSLSSNNEQFF. CDR3 DNA sequence: TGCGCCAGCAGCTTGTCCAGCAACAATGAGCAGTTCTTC.

The chain joins TRBV18 to TRBJ1-5, with a possible D match to TRBD1 (5 bases). The V and J ends lost 6 bases and 4 bases respectively, with 10 bases between them. The CDR3 length is 13 residues. CDR1 is KGHSH and CDR2 is LQKENI in the germline V gene. The DNA of the CDR3 is TGTGCCAGCTCCGACAGTCATAATCAGCCCCAGCATTTT. It codes for CASSDSHNQPQHF.

In the case of this clone: Other DNA sequences in this specimen translate into the identical CDR3. The J gene is TRBJ2-3, the V gene TRBV9; unclear D gene. Looked up from germline, CDR1 is SGDLS and CDR2 is YYNGEE. The CDR3 consists of 14 residues. V lost 0 bases, J lost 0 bases, and 5 bases lay in between. CDR3 in amino acids: CASSVAPSTDTQYF. Here the CDR3 DNA reads TGTGCCAGCAGCGTAGCCCCTAGCACAGATACGCAGTATTTT. Together with reference TRBV9 and TRBJ2-3, the CDR3 gives the full variable domain: DSGVTQTPKHLITATGQRVTLRCSPRSGDLSVYWYQQSLDQGLQFLIQYYNGEERAKGNILERFSAQQFPDLHSELNLSSLELGDSALYFCASSVAPSTDTQYFGPGTRLTVL.